A single sample gave rise to the 10 T cell receptor beta chains below, sequenced in a study of beta chain features in type 1 diabetes. Expressed TCRB transcripts were sequenced because the isolated RNA had all been reverse transcribed beforehand. Assay used: immunoSEQ multiplex PCR; TCRdb lists only in-frame clones, some missing. The repertoire holds some 100,000 clones, with almost 40% as singletons. Sequenced material: stem cell memory CD4+ T cells from blood. The receptors stem from a young woman in good health.

The chain carries TRBV7-9 and TRBJ2-5; 9 bases fit TRBD1. J lost 4 bases, V lost 6 bases, and 12 bases had no gene match. The germline V gene encodes CDR1 SEHNR and CDR2 FQNEAQ (reference sequence). There are 16 residues in the CDR3. This CDR3 is CASRTGGRHIRETQYF. As DNA, the CDR3 is TGTGCCAGCAGGACAGGGGGTCGCCACATCCGAGAGACCCAGTACTTC.

This chain connects TRBV5-4 to TRBJ2-2; the D is unclear. The CDR3 is 16 residues long. V gave up 1 base and J gave up 0 bases, with 10 bases separating them. Germline loops: CDR1 SGHNT, CDR2 YYREEE (reference sequence). In DNA, the CDR3 is TGTGCCAGCAGCTTGTACCCAGATGCGAACACCGGGGAGCTGTTTTTT. This encodes CASSLYPDANTGELFF.

CDR3 bases: TGCGCCAGCAGCCCCCCAACTAACACCTACGAGCAGTACTTC. It specifies CASSPPTNTYEQYF. The chain couples TRBV5-1 to TRBJ2-5, with no clear D. TRBJ2-7 matches the DNA end more closely, so the J call is doubtful. CDR1 SGHRS and CDR2 YFSETQ come from the germline V gene. The length of the CDR3 is 14 residues.

The CDR3 spells CASSPSSGNYEQFF. CDR3 DNA sequence: TGTGCCAGCTCACCGTCCAGCGGGAACTATGAGCAGTTCTTC. The chain links TRBV18 to TRBJ2-1, with 7 bases aligning to TRBD2. Trimming took 3 bases from V and 8 from J; bases not matched to a gene: 7. The CDR3 spans 14 residues. CDR1 is KGHSH and CDR2 is LQKENI in the germline V gene. The entire variable domain, with the rest obtained from reference TRBV18 and TRBJ2-1, is as follows: NAGVMQNPRHLVRRRGQEARLRCSPMKGHSHVYWYRQLPEEGLKFMVYLQKENIIDESGMPKERFSAEFPKEGPSILRIQQVVRGDSAAYFCASSPSSGNYEQFFGPGTRLTVL.

This clone has just a few counts. The chain carries TRBV7-9 and TRBJ2-1; the D gene is possibly TRBD1 (5 bases). CDR3 length: 16 residues. The V end lost 3 bases, the J end lost 1 base, and 13 bases lay between the germline ends. Germline V CDR1 and CDR2: SEHNR, FQNEAQ (reference sequence). CDR3 bases: TGTGCCAGCAGCTTCGAACGACAGCCGTCCTACAATGAGCAGTTCTTC. This gives the protein CASSFERQPSYNEQFF.

V gene TRBV29-1 combines with J gene TRBJ2-1; possible D gene TRBD1, 6 bases. Germline assignment: CDR1 SQVTM and CDR2 ANQGSEA. This CDR3 has 12 amino acids. V lost 6 bases to trimming and J lost 13 bases, with 19 bases between them. This CDR3 is CSVVYEGVFQFF. The CDR3 DNA reads as TGCAGCGTCGTCTACGAGGGGGTTTTCCAGTTCTTC.

V and J are TRBV5-1 and TRBJ2-2; maybe TRBD2 (5 bases). Germline V gene sequence: CDR1 SGHRS, CDR2 YFSETQ. Trimming removed 1 base at V and 6 bases at J, with 10 bases between. The CDR3 extends over 14 amino acids. The CDR3 loop reads CASSLRSGPGELFF. In DNA, the CDR3 is TGCGCCAGCAGCTTGAGGAGCGGCCCCGGGGAGCTGTTTTTT.

The J gene is TRBJ1-2, the V gene TRBV2; unclear D gene. The germline CDR1 and CDR2 sequences are SNHLY and FYNNEI. The CDR3 is 15 amino acids. Trimming left V 7 bases short and J 6 bases short, with 21 bases between. This CDR3 is CASKADNLVGDGYTF. The CDR3 DNA sequence: TGTGCCAGCAAGGCAGACAACCTAGTCGGGGATGGCTACACCTTC.

This chain links TRBV5-7 with TRBJ1-5; TRBD1 might be the D (5 bases). TRBV5-7 is noted as an ORF with a role that remains uncertain. The CDR3 loop spans 11 amino acids. Trimming cost V 4 bases and J 8 bases, with 7 bases left between them. CDR3 bases: TGTGCCAGCAGCCCCAGGGAGCCCCAGCATTTT. It codes for CASSPREPQHF.

This clone has only a few counts. The chain joins TRBV27 to TRBJ1-1, with a weak D call TRBD1 (6 bases). Germline V lookup: CDR1 MNHEY, CDR2 SMNVEV (reference sequence). Trimming took 2 bases from V and 3 from J, leaving 19 bases between them. The CDR3 extends over 17 amino acids. The CDR3 sequence is CASSLGAGEGSDTEAFF. The CDR3 DNA sequence: TGTGCCAGCAGTTTAGGGGCAGGGGAAGGGAGTGACACTGAAGCTTTCTTT.